This TCR beta chain was obtained from a study of sequential checkpoint blockade in melanoma. Study details: Patients were randomized 1:1 to nivolumab-then-ipilimumab or ipilimumab-then-nivolumab first-line. After both sequences, patients received maintenance nivolumab.

Using immunoSEQ multiplex PCR, the repertoire was profiled, and TCRdb retains in-frame clones only, with some absent. This table holds about 26,000 clones, 77% found once. The germline CDR1 and CDR2 sequences are MDHEN and SYDVKM. The CDR3 has 16 residues. Trimming removed 5 bases from V and 1 base from J, with 15 bases in between. This sample's treatment: randomized to nivolumab then ipilimumab (arm A) or the reverse (arm B). Patients had received no earlier DNA-damaging chemotherapy. Live CD3+CD8+ CD19− CD56− cells were sorted from PBMCs. The material was CD8+ T cells sorted from blood (inferred from file names), obtained from a patient given nivolumab and ipilimumab in sequence. This TCR came from a human donor with melanoma. This sequence joins TRBV28 and TRBJ2-1; TRBD1 might be the D (6 bases). The CDR3 spells CASSPVTGFSYNEQFF. The CDR3 DNA reads as TGTGCCAGCAGTCCGGTGACAGGTTTTTCCTACAATGAGCAGTTCTTC. Variable domain in full (rest from reference TRBV28 and TRBJ2-1): DVKVTQSSRYLVKRTGEKVFLECVQDMDHENMFWYRQDPGLGLRLIYFSYDVKMKEKGDIPEGYSVSREKKERFSLILESASTNQTSMYLCASSPVTGFSYNEQFFGPGTRLTVL.